This T cell receptor (beta chain) came from a study of OX40 agonist ivuxolimab in advanced cancers. Study-level background: The study treated patients with ivuxolimab, an agonistic anti-OX40 (CD134) antibody. Earlier treatment with anti-PD-1, anti-PD-L1 or anti-CTLA-4 was permitted, and less than 50% had received some.

Clones were read by immunoSEQ multiplex PCR, and TCRdb kept only the in-frame ones, dropping some. The sample has roughly 73,000 clones, almost 90% seen once. CDR1 is SGHVS, CDR2 FNYEAQ, per germline. V shed 4 bases, J shed 1 base, and the junction held 9 bases outside the gene matches. This CDR3 spans 16 amino acids. Comment on this clone: Its antigen is as yet unknown.

Study-level findings and limits: Normalized T-cell clonal expansion was also low in a subset of nonresponders.

The rearrangement joins TRBV7-6 to TRBJ1-1; 7 nucleotides line up with TRBD1. The material was CD4+ or CD8+ T cells sorted from blood, obtained in a trial of the OX40 agonist ivuxolimab. This TCR came from an adult with an advanced solid tumor such as melanoma, head and neck, liver or kidney cancer. CDR3 in DNA: TGTGCCAGCAGCTCGCAGACAGGGTTAGGGAACACTGAAGCTTTCTTT. Amino acids: CASSSQTGLGNTEAFF.